Presented here are 18 T cell receptor beta chains from one specimen sequenced in a study of T cell responses to AZD1222 COVID-19 vaccine. Measured with immunoSEQ multiplex PCR; TCRdb has only the in-frame clones, and not every one. The sample yields approximately 270,000 clones, roughly 93% seen once. Sample: peripheral blood, taken 28 days after the second AZD1222 dose. These receptors were taken from an adult who received the AZD1222 COVID-19 vaccine.

Only one count was recorded for this clone. The genes are TRBV6-5 and TRBJ1-5; a possible D gene is TRBD1 (5 bases). Germline loops: CDR1 MNHEY, CDR2 SVGAGI. V was pared by 4 bases and J by 7 bases, with 14 bases between. The CDR3 has 14 amino acids. The CDR3 sequence is CASSSSQGWQPQHF. The CDR3 nucleotides are TGTGCCAGCAGTTCTAGCCAGGGCTGGCAGCCCCAGCATTTT.

The chain employs TRBV28 and TRBJ2-2; D might be TRBD2 (6 bases). The CDR3 has 15 residues. CDR1 is MDHEN and CDR2 is SYDVKM in the germline V gene. The ends were cut back, 7 bases at V and 3 bases at J, with 15 bases in the middle. The CDR3 reads CASILGSGHTGELFF. The DNA for the CDR3 is TGTGCCAGCATCCTAGGAAGCGGGCACACCGGGGAGCTGTTTTTT.

The chain recombines TRBV7-2 with TRBJ1-1; no definite D call. The germline gives CDR1 SGHTA, CDR2 FQGNSA. The CDR3 is 14 amino acids. The ends were cut back, 6 bases at V and 0 bases at J, with 11 bases in the middle. The CDR3 protein is CASSLRSVNTEAFF. The CDR3 DNA is TGTGCCAGCAGTCTCCGGTCGGTGAACACTGAAGCTTTCTTT.

This chain links TRBV9 with TRBJ2-4; unclear D gene. The germline V gene has CDR1 SGDLS and CDR2 YYNGEE. The CDR3 sequence is 15 residues long. Trimming removed 0 bases at V and 0 bases at J, with 7 bases between. DNA of the CDR3: TGTGCCAGCAGCGTAGGAGGTCTAGCCAAAAACATTCAGTACTTC. It specifies CASSVGGLAKNIQYF.

The V and J genes are TRBV4-1 and TRBJ1-2, with no clear D. The CDR3 runs to 15 residues. Germline-derived CDR1 and CDR2 are MGHRA and YSYEKL. The germline V and J ends were trimmed by 0 bases and 1 base, with 9 bases remaining between them. DNA for the CDR3: TGCGCCAGCAGCCAAGAAGGCAGGATTAACTATGGCTACACCTTC. Protein: CASSQEGRINYGYTF.

The rearrangement links TRBV7-8 to TRBJ1-6; 8 nucleotides line up with TRBD1. CDR1 and CDR2 (germline): SGHVS, FQNEAQ. J lost 10 bases, V lost 1 base, and 9 bases had no gene match. The CDR3 contains 16 residues. For the CDR3, the DNA is TGTGCCAGCAGCTTAGGACCCCAGGGGGCCTTATCACCCCTCCACTTT. This codes for CASSLGPQGALSPLHF.

This chain uses TRBV3-1 (or the pseudogene TRBV3-2) with TRBJ1-2; D is uncertain. V lost 1 base and J lost 10, with 13 bases in between. The CDR3 covers 13 residues. CDR1 and CDR2 from the germline V gene are LGHDT and YNNKEL (reference sequence). Here the CDR3 DNA reads TGTGCCAGCAGCCAAGGCCTTGATTTGGACTACACCTTC. Its translation: CASSQGLDLDYTF.

The V and J genes are TRBV28 and TRBJ1-1; D gene uncertain. Germline assignment: CDR1 MDHEN and CDR2 SYDVKM. This CDR3 region has 14 residues. Trimming cost V 4 bases and J 1 base, with 10 bases left between them. CDR3 nucleotides: TGTGCCAGCAGTTCCCCTTCCCAGAACACTGAAGCTTTCTTT. Protein sequence: CASSSPSQNTEAFF.

This chain links TRBV4-3 with TRBJ2-7, with D unresolved. Trimming stripped 0 bases from V and 4 bases from J, with 10 bases between. The CDR3 spans 14 residues. Germline loops: CDR1 LGHNA, CDR2 YSLEER. CDR3 DNA: TGCGCCAGCAGCCAAGAAGGGTCGACGTACGAGCAGTACTTC. Translating gives CASSQEGSTYEQYF.

The rearrangement links TRBV7-9 to TRBJ2-2; TRBD2 agrees at 12 bases. The V segment lost 5 bases and the J segment 4 bases; nucleotides outside the gene matches: 5. The CDR3 consists of 16 residues. Per germline, CDR1 SEHNR and CDR2 FQNEAQ (reference sequence). CDR3 in amino acids: CASSTRTSGATGELFF. The DNA for the CDR3 is TGTGCCAGCAGCACAAGGACTAGCGGGGCCACCGGGGAGCTGTTTTTT.

V is TRBV7-9 and J is TRBJ2-5, with 13 bases identical to TRBD2. Germline assignment: CDR1 SEHNR and CDR2 FQNEAQ (reference sequence). V was pared by 5 bases and J by 5 bases, with 5 bases of the junction left unmatched. The CDR3 is 15 residues long. The CDR3 sequence: CASSHPGLAGETQYF. CDR3 bases: TGTGCCAGCAGCCATCCGGGACTAGCGGGGGAGACCCAGTACTTC. The variable domain in full, completed from reference TRBV7-9 and TRBJ2-5, reads DTGVSQNPRHKITKRGQNVTFRCDPISEHNRLYWYRQTLGQGPEFLTYFQNEAQLEKSRLLSDRFSAERPKGSFSTLEIQRTEQGDSAMYLCASSHPGLAGETQYFGPGTRLLVL.

In nucleotides, the CDR3 is TGCGCCAGCTCCCAAGGCGCGACCGGGACCTTTCAGAATGAGCAGTTCTTC. It yields the protein CASSQGATGTFQNEQFF. This chain joins TRBV4-1 and TRBJ2-1; the D call may be TRBD1 or TRBD2 (5 bases each). Trimming shortened V by 8 bases and J by 7 bases, and 27 bases separated the two germline ends. The CDR3 consists of 17 residues. In germline, CDR1 is MGHRA, CDR2 YSYEKL.

The count of this clone is one. Distinct nucleotide sequences in the sample also encode this CDR3. This chain connects TRBV27 to TRBJ1-5, with TRBD1 matching over 7 bases. Germline trimming cut 5 bases from V and 4 bases from J; bases unmatched to any gene: 5. The CDR3 has 14 residues. CDR1 and CDR2 (germline): MNHEY, SMNVEV (reference sequence). Here the CDR3 reads CASSLRQGNQPQHF. CDR3 bases: TGTGCCAGCAGTCTCCGACAGGGAAATCAGCCCCAGCATTTT.

The chain joins TRBV5-6 to TRBJ2-2; no definite D call. The CDR3 totals 13 residues. Trimming took off 0 bases at V and 4 bases at J, with 4 bases between the two ends. Germline CDR1 is SGHDT and CDR2 is YYEEEE. CDR3 sequence reads: CASSLGGTGELFF. For the CDR3, the DNA is TGTGCCAGCAGCTTGGGTGGCACCGGGGAGCTGTTTTTT. The entire variable domain, with the rest obtained from reference TRBV5-6 and TRBJ2-2, is as follows: DAGVTQSPTHLIKTRGQQVTLRCSPKSGHDTVSWYQQALGQGPQFIFQYYEEEERQRGNFPDRFSGHQFPNYSSELNVNALLLGDSALYLCASSLGGTGELFFGEGSRLTVL.

V gene TRBV5-1 combines with J gene TRBJ1-1, with a possible D match to TRBD1 (6 bases). This CDR3 is built from 15 residues. Looked up from germline, CDR1 is SGHRS and CDR2 is YFSETQ. V was pared by 3 bases and J by 3 bases, with 15 bases between. The CDR3 is CASSSSTGRDTEAFF. The CDR3 region has the DNA TGCGCCAGCAGCTCGTCGACAGGCCGCGACACTGAAGCTTTCTTT.

This rearrangement joins TRBV5-1 to TRBJ2-5; the D call may be TRBD1 or TRBD2 (5 bases each). The germline V gene encodes CDR1 SGHRS and CDR2 YFSETQ. CDR3 length: 15 residues. Trimming shortened V by 4 bases and J by 1 base, and 14 bases separated the two germline ends. CDR3 in DNA: TGCGCCAGCAGCGTCCTCGGGGCAGGCCAAGAGACCCAGTACTTC. Its protein is CASSVLGAGQETQYF.

The CDR3 region has the DNA TGTGCCGGCCTCTCCGGGACAGGGATGGCCGGGGAGCTGTTTTTT. Translating gives CAGLSGTGMAGELFF. The chain carries TRBV28 and TRBJ2-2; 9 bases are a match to TRBD1. V shed 11 bases and J 6 bases; nucleotides not matched to a gene: 13. From germline, CDR1 is MDHEN and CDR2 SYDVKM. The CDR3 has 15 amino acids.

A note on this clone: The junction differs from germline at one of its ends, possibly a read error. The genes are TRBV20-1 and TRBJ1-2; 7 positions agree with TRBD1. Germline assignment: CDR1 DFQATT and CDR2 SNEGSKA (reference sequence). The CDR3 loop spans 11 amino acids. CDR3 nucleotide sequence: TGCAGTGCTAGAGAAGGGGACAGCCCTATTTTC. This encodes CSAREGDSPIF.